One sample yielded the 6 T cell receptor beta chains listed below, sequenced in a study of T cells in Graves' hyperthyroidism and ophthalmopathy. RNA transcripts yielded amplified TCR beta CDR3 regions. The HTBI primer set was used in a first-round RT-PCR of the TCR CDR3. TCRdb itself ran the multiplex PCR reads through MiXCR, one entry per CDR3 protein. The data show about 710,000 distinct CDR3 sequences, about 15% seen once. The sequenced material came from blood. The receptors derive from a man younger than 35 with Graves' hyperthyroidism.

In its sample, this clonotype was seen a few times. The V and J genes are TRBV24-1 and TRBJ2-5, with TRBD2 matching over 10 bases. CDR3 size: 17 residues. With 3 bases clipped from V and 4 bases from J, the junction kept 10 bases outside the gene matches. Looked up from germline, CDR1 is KGHDR and CDR2 is SFDVKD. In DNA, the CDR3 is TGTGCCACCAGTGATGGCGCTAGCGGGAGCGTGGTAGAGACCCAGTACTTC. Its translation is CATSDGASGSVVETQYF.

This clonotype was found many times. The chain recombines TRBV30 with TRBJ2-1, with no clear D. The germline V and J ends were trimmed by 2 bases and 3 bases, with 5 bases remaining between them. This CDR3 has 12 amino acids. Germline CDR1 reads GTSNPN; CDR2 reads SVGIG (reference sequence). This CDR3 is CAWSPDYNEQFF. The CDR3 DNA reads TGTGCCTGGAGTCCAGACTACAATGAGCAGTTCTTC.

This clonotype occurred many times. Germline is not matched at one junction end, which may reflect a read error. The rearrangement joins TRBV12-3 or TRBV12-4 to TRBJ2-3, with D possibly being TRBD1 (6 bases). This CDR3 is 15 amino acids long. CDR3 in amino acids: CASSLGGGGTDTQYF. The CDR3 bases are TGTGCCAGCAGCTTAGGGGGTGGGGGCACAGATACGCAGTATTTT.

The table lists this clonotype with a few counts. The chain employs TRBV27 and TRBJ2-1; TRBD2 aligns across 8 bases. V was pared by 5 bases and J by 5 bases, with 14 bases of the junction left unmatched. Germline CDR1 reads MNHEY; CDR2 reads SMNVEV (reference sequence). There are 17 residues in the CDR3. The CDR3 nucleotides read TGTGCCAGCAGTGATCCCCGCCTGAGCGGGAGAAACAATGAGCAGTTCTTC. Its protein is CASSDPRLSGRNNEQFF.

This clonotype was observed at least ten times. This chain links TRBV18 with TRBJ2-2, with D uncertain. CDR1 is KGHSH and CDR2 is LQKENI in the germline V gene. Trimming cost V 2 bases and J 5 bases, with 9 bases left between them. This CDR3 comprises 14 residues. CDR3 DNA: TGTGCCAGCTCACCAGTGAGGCAGACCGGGGAGCTGTTTTTT. Protein: CASSPVRQTGELFF.

This clonotype was detected only a few times. This chain joins TRBV6-2 or TRBV6-3 and TRBJ2-7; the D gene could be TRBD1 or TRBD2 (5 bases each). The CDR3 has 16 residues. Germline lookup yields CDR1 MNHEY and CDR2 SVGEGT. Trimming shortened V by 1 base and J by 6 bases, and 19 bases separated the two germline ends. The CDR3 DNA reads TGTGCCAGCAGTTACTTAGCAGGGTTCGGAGGAAGCGAGCAGTACTTC. Translated: CASSYLAGFGGSEQYF.